This T cell receptor beta chain was identified in a study of cytomegalovirus exposure and HLA in healthy donors (TCRdb year 2017). Background for the entire study: According to an earlier analysis of a few hundred of the donors, about 170 million T cells yielded some 110 million unique TCR beta sequences and 250 to 350 Gb of sequence data. Approximately 310 gigabases of sequencing data and tens of millions of unique TCR sequences were included in an early release covering roughly 600 HLA-typed donors. Among the approximately 420 genotyped donors, around 81% belonged to the genetic ancestry cluster associated with self-reported Caucasian donors. The study was designed to test whether signatures of past pathogen exposure could be identified by cataloging public T cell receptors. The T cell repertoires of 666 subjects were profiled by immunosequencing and related to cytomegalovirus serostatus. A separate validation cohort of over a hundred different subjects was used in addition to the approximately 700-subject first cohort. High-throughput TCR immunosequencing, statistical association of individual TCRs with disease status, and machine learning were combined to predict cytomegalovirus infection status. A later analysis re-analyzed previously published TCR beta repertoires from 650 to 800 donors and added high-resolution HLA genotyping to study TCR occurrence patterns. Rather than using new phenotypic data, the later analysis identified candidate immune exposures from TCR beta sequences and from how often those sequences occurred across donors. An earlier analysis of roughly 600 of the donors used high-throughput TCR beta sequencing to judge whether each TCR beta V gene segment behaved as functional or pseudogenic. Alongside the repertoire data, information on donor age, sex, ethnicity and CMV serostatus was compiled. A later genetic analysis took genome-wide SNP genotypes for 398 of the 666 donors and used that subset as a discovery cohort. Every discovery cohort repertoire had been produced on one sequencing platform. Class I and class II HLA loci were covered by the typing at four-digit resolution. Typing coverage varied by locus: roughly 629-640 donors for A, B, C, DRB1 and DQB1; around 560 for DQA1; more than 600 for DPA1; roughly 450 for DPB1. Four or five DR-DQ haplotypes were treated as single units for association and clustering because of strong linkage in the cohort. Across roughly 420 genotyped donors of the cohort, an average of approximately 220,000 unique TCR beta nucleotide sequences per donor were sequenced, and 15% to 20% of those sequences were non-productive. On the study overall, not on this receptor specifically: The study gave a list of over 150 TCR beta chains associated with cytomegalovirus. In vitro tests confirmed that a few of the cytomegalovirus-associated TCR beta chains recognize cytomegalovirus antigens. An association between a missense DCLRE1C variant and V-gene and J-gene trimming of TCR beta chains was found in a later genetic analysis and replicated in an independent cohort. It was suggested by the authors that the approach could potentially be generalized to other disease states and immunological phenotypes. According to a later genetic analysis, donors in an Asian-associated ancestry cluster had fewer N-insertions in productive TCRs than the approximately 610-donor mean. Compared with equally common non-associated chains, HLA-associated TCR beta chains in a later analysis were more clonally expanded and had lower generation probabilities. Most TCR sequences were observed very rarely across donors, whereas some public TCRs were present in many individuals. A later analysis associated about 18,000 TCR beta sequences with specific HLA alleles at a false discovery rate of 0.05. Sequencing depth was assumed to be roughly uniform across donors in the presence/absence analyses, though that assumption may not hold. The only immune exposure information available for the cohort was CMV serostatus. A further reported finding was that TCR beta sequences accurately predicted the HLA-A and HLA-B alleles for most subjects in the first cohort. The earlier analysis of almost 600 of the donors excluded approximately 17 rarely observed V segments, including chromosome 9 orphons, because counts were too low. Some IMGT-functional V segments, including TRBV6-2 and TRBV6-3, could not be distinguished by the 87-base-pair reads and were therefore excluded. According to a later analysis, most CMV-associated TCR beta chains appeared to be HLA-restricted, and the HLA associations seemed to be driven largely by CMV exposure. In an earlier analysis of more than 450 of the donors, most TCR beta V segments were observed in productive rearrangements about 90% or about 30% of the time, broadly matching IMGT annotations. The classifier was reported to diagnose cytomegalovirus status with high specificity and sensitivity in both the original cohort and the validation cohort. In a later analysis, several top co-occurrence clusters were reported to appear linked to parvovirus B19, influenza, CMV and Epstein-Barr virus. Linkage disequilibrium might explain the correlated functional status among segregating V segments, but an unknown experimental factor could not be excluded. A group of highly shared sequence variants was considered likely to be a technical artifact of the sequencing pipeline. When HLA alleles, especially DR and DQ, strongly co-occurred, attributing TCR associations to individual alleles was difficult. Because HLA typing was unavailable for some donors at each locus, only the typed subset was used in association tests. In a later analysis, the rate of TCR association differed among HLA loci, with DRB1 alleles having the most associated TCRs and HLA-C alleles having the fewest. In this cohort, only TCR beta chains were sequenced, and detectable features were limited by the absence of alpha or paired-chain data.

Trimmed from V: 1 base; trimmed from J: 5 bases; junction bases lacking a gene match: 12. CDR1 is given as MGHDK and CDR2 as SYGVNS, both from the germline V gene. From the cysteine through the phenylalanine, the CDR3 covers 17 amino acids. The sequence is cut down to CDR3 DNA, 51 bases in frame from base 1. The cohort comprised more than 550 healthy bone marrow donors. All cohort members were sampled while nominally healthy, although unrecorded immune exposures were likely present. The donor was CMV seropositive and belonged to the group of 250 to 300 seropositive cohort members. A peripheral blood sample was provided by each donor, and peripheral blood mononuclear cells were used for TCR beta sequencing. The Qiagen DNeasy Blood Extraction Kit was used to extract genomic DNA from the blood cell samples. Library construction relied on the immunoSEQ multiplex PCR assay. For the multiplex PCR, a mixture combining 60 forward primers for TCR Vbeta segments and 13 reverse primers for TCR Jbeta segments was used. The CDR3 region of rearranged TCR beta genes was amplified from genomic DNA with a multiplex PCR assay. On the Illumina HiSeq System, the amplified TCR beta libraries were sequenced as 87-base-pair reads. Regarding the original processing steps: A later analysis tallied approximately 87 million unique TCR beta chains across the 666 repertoires, and around 12 million of those chains were shared by two or more donors. To remove PCR and sequencing errors, raw reads were error-corrected and collapsed into unique sequences using a nearest-neighbor algorithm that merged closely related sequences. Alignment of CDR3 sequences to IMGT reference sequences was used to assign V, D and J gene segments. For a sequence to be retained, a match of at least six nucleotides was required to both a V gene segment and a J gene segment. A rearrangement counted as productive if the CDR3 had no stop codons and remained in frame with V and J, and every other rearrangement counted as non-productive. Following IMGT convention, CDR3 was defined as the stretch from the second conserved V-encoded cysteine to the conserved J-encoded phenylalanine. The earlier analysis of fewer than 750 of the donors excluded sequences that lacked an unambiguous match to a single V gene segment. In an earlier analysis of a few hundred of the donors, V segments were called functional above 56.7% productive rearrangements and were called segregating when the between-donor standard deviation exceeded 5%. To diagnose cytomegalovirus status from the catalog of TCR beta chain sequences, a statistical classification framework was built. In a later analysis, TCR nucleotide sequences were compared against IMGT/GENE-DB human TR gene sequences so that V and J genes could be assigned. A later analysis assigned CDR3 sequences and most-parsimonious VDJ recombination scenarios with the TCRdist pipeline. In a later analysis, each TCR beta chain was defined by its CDR3 amino acid sequence together with its V-gene family, and reads without a unique V-gene family were excluded. As a way to deal with suspected cross-contamination and a sequencing artifact, a later analysis dropped hundreds of nucleotide sequences that were highly shared and had low generation probability. In a later analysis, a clonal expansion index was calculated for each public chain from normalized within-repertoire ranks of inferred template counts. In a later analysis, generation probabilities were computed with a VDJ recombination model fitted to out-of-frame rearrangements, and the resulting probabilities were checked against IGoR. Hypergeometric tests were used in a later analysis to score TCR-TCR, TCR-HLA and TCR-CMV co-occurrence, with a repertoire-size bias correction applied to the TCR pairs. In a later analysis, false discovery rates were estimated by permuting HLA or CMV assignments 20 times. In a later analysis, co-occurring TCRs were grouped using DBSCAN, and TCRdist sequence similarity was added for clustering within HLA-allele-positive subsets. Repertoires with fewer than 30,000 or more than 120,000 public chains, plus five repertoires with anomalous nucleotide sharing, were excluded from co-occurrence clustering. Sourced from immuneACCESS, this table was stored by TCRdb with only in-frame sequences that have V and J called. A share of the clones is absent; for the studies checked, an unresolved V gene accounts for under half, and the remainder has no known explanation. That table furnishes V, J and clone size, whereas the DNA furnished D and trimming. This sample has about 72,000 clones in its table, and approximately 70% of those were observed once. Clones ranked in the top ten supply less than 25% of the sample.

This clone came up a few times. Its antigen is unknown. No per-base quality is available; no much larger clone lies one base away. Sequencing was performed on PBMCs. This receptor was obtained from a middle-aged man in good health and CMV-seropositive. The sequence is built from TRBV25-1 and TRBJ1-2; 8 bases in the junction line up with TRBD1. The CDR3 region reads CASSESGQGALLYGYTF. Read as DNA, the sequence is TGTGCCAGCAGTGAATCTGGGCAGGGGGCTTTGTTGTATGGCTACACCTTC.